A single sample gave rise to the 4 T cell receptor beta chains below, sequenced in a study of blood T cell repertoires in COVID-19. Profiling relied on immunoSEQ multiplex PCR, and the TCRdb table lists in-frame clones only, not all of them. The data hold roughly 160,000 clones, with almost 85% observed a single time. Sequenced sample: peripheral blood. Receptors originate from a woman at least 80 years old with COVID-19, enrolled during active disease.

V is TRBV20-1 and J is TRBJ2-7, with 10 bases aligning to TRBD2. The CDR3 totals 16 residues. Germline CDR1 reads DFQATT; CDR2 reads SNEGSKA (reference sequence). V trimming: 6 bases; J trimming: 2 bases; junction bases outside the gene matches: 13. The CDR3: CSASGRTSGFTYEQYF. For the CDR3, the DNA is TGCAGTGCCAGTGGGCGGACTAGCGGATTCACCTACGAGCAGTACTTC.

This CDR3 is CASSFTGGQETQYF. CDR3 sequence (DNA): TGTGCCAGCAGCTTTACAGGAGGGCAGGAGACCCAGTACTTC. This chain links TRBV11-2 with TRBJ2-5; weak D call: TRBD2 (6 bases). The germline V gene has CDR1 SGHAT and CDR2 FQNNGV. Trimming took off 3 bases at V and 5 bases at J, with 13 bases between the two ends. This CDR3 has 14 residues.

This clone was found a few times. This chain connects TRBV7-3 to TRBJ2-6; a weak D match, TRBD2 (6 bases). Per germline, CDR1 SGHTA and CDR2 FQGTGA. With 6 bases removed from V and 0 bases from J, the gap between germline ends came to 18 bases. The length of the CDR3 is 18 residues. CDR3 protein: CASSKWQGGVSGANVLTF. CDR3 DNA: TGTGCCAGCAGTAAGTGGCAGGGAGGTGTCTCTGGGGCCAACGTCCTGACTTTC.

This clone has only a few counts. The chain uses TRBV6-5 and TRBJ1-2, with TRBD1 matching over 10 bases. Losses at the gene ends were 6 bases for V and 7 bases for J; bases not matched to a gene: 2. This CDR3 contains 12 residues. Germline-derived CDR1 and CDR2 are MNHEY and SVGAGI. CDR3 nucleotides: TGTGCCAGCAGGACAGGGGGCGGTGGCTACACCTTC. Translation gives CASRTGGGGYTF.